This paragraph reports one T cell receptor (beta chain). The antigen remains unidentified. The table came from immunoSEQ multiplex PCR; TCRdb's copy has only in-frame clones and leaves some out. The sample yields 600,000 to 750,000 clones, 90% seen once. This sample is part of a study of shared clonotypes between healthy human individuals. Whole-study results and caveats: Among non-shared clonotypes, generation probabilities were lower than among those shared by all four donors.

This TCR was recovered from a man aged 18 to 29 in good health. Some clones in this sample may be carry-over from other donors' samples. Sample: memory CD8+ T cells from PBMCs. As to subset: CD45RO+ cells pooled with CCR7-negative TemRA cells.

For the CDR3, the DNA is TGCAGCGTTGAAGGTGGCGGAGGGCCTTACAATGAGCAGTTCTTC. It encodes CSVEGGGGPYNEQFF. This chain joins TRBV29-1 and TRBJ2-1; the D gene is possibly TRBD2 (6 bases). Germline V gene data show CDR1 as SQVTM and CDR2 as ANQGSEA. This CDR3 has 15 residues. Trimming removed 1 base from V and 4 bases from J, with 14 bases in between.